This T cell receptor (beta chain) is drawn from a study of neurological immune-mediated disorders (dated by TCRdb to between 2018 and 2021). In the study overall: Peripheral blood TCR-beta repertoires from HTLV-I-associated myelopathy (HAM/TSP) patients, multiple sclerosis patients and healthy controls were compared by UMI-based sequencing. The 85 to 110 TCR-beta libraries included longitudinal samples, technical triplicates and paired sorted CD4+ and CD8+ T-cell subsets alongside PBMC samples. The cohort comprised roughly 70 subjects: approximately 15 HAM/TSP patients, 35 or so multiple sclerosis patients and 20 or so healthy controls. Broader findings and caveats from the paper: No identical CDR3 amino acid sequences were shared among expanded clones across subjects, suggesting private TCR-beta repertoires in all groups. TCR clonal expansion was highest in HAM/TSP patients and lowest in MS patients, with MS patients falling below even healthy controls.

cDNA synthesis used template-switch 5'RACE with a primer carrying a 10-nucleotide random unique molecular identifier tagging each TCR transcript. Each sequencing run produced over 180 million TCR-beta sequences covering 15-18 subjects. The RNeasy kit was used to extract total RNA. The KAPA Real-time Library Amplification kit was used to amplify TCR-beta VDJ regions with primers targeting the TCR constant region and the 5'RACE anchor. A first PCR added sample indexes and Illumina adaptors, after which a second PCR increased the library yield. After purification with Ampure beads, the TCR product of roughly 650 bp was size-selected on a 2% E-gel SizeSelection system. Before pooling, libraries had their quality checked on a Bioanalyzer, their concentration measured with Qubit, and their quantity determined with the Kapa Library Quantification kit. An Illumina HiSeq 2500 was used to sequence the libraries paired-end at 2 x 150 bp. To increase sequence diversity, about 25-31% phiX was spiked into each library pool. Concerning the study's data processing: The quality-filtered reads were processed with the UMI-based MiGEC pipeline, whose error correction step removed more than 85% of the raw TCR sequences. VDJ genes were aligned to IMGT germline references, and each clonotype was defined by a unique CDR3 amino acid sequence together with V-J genes. Clonal expansion, Shannon diversity and CDR3 relatedness were evaluated with VDJtools (CalcPairwiseDistances, ClusterSamples), while phylogenetic trees were built in CLCbio workbench. Expanded clones were defined as having at least 8 unique UMIs, based on coefficient-of-variation modelling across technical triplicates. Starting from the raw public reads, TCRdb applied fastp trimming at Q25, assembled clones with MiXCR and retained in-frame beta chains. All rows with the same CDR3 protein become a single entry with the most common DNA and genes. These V and J calls derive from TCRdb rather than the authors' analysis. This sample holds over 11,000 distinct CDR3 sequences; about 9.4% were observed only once. Of the sample, 24% falls within the top ten clones.

Including cysteine and phenylalanine, the CDR3 has 15 amino acids. Only CDR3 DNA is held: 45 bases, read in frame from base 1. The V and J ends are trimmed by 2 bases and 4 bases, leaving 15 bases between them. CDR1 and CDR2 are drawn from the germline V gene (reference sequence): DFQATT, SNEGSKA. The healthy controls were volunteers from blood banks in Maryland, USA. For the unsorted PBMC libraries, 2 million PBMCs were stored in RNAlater at -80 degrees C until RNA extraction and were used to generate the libraries. PBMCs were separated from peripheral blood using Ficoll-Hypaque density gradient centrifugation and then cryopreserved in liquid nitrogen. This clonotype has at least ten counts. No antigen is known for it. No base quality information exists; no much larger clone differs at one position.

This TCR derives from a woman aged 40 to 55 in good health. The chain uses TRBV20-1 and TRBJ2-1; tentative D gene TRBD2, with 7 bases matching. The sample was PBMCs. CDR3 reads: CSARRSSGQYNEQFF. The DNA reads TGCAGTGCTAGACGGTCTAGCGGACAGTACAATGAGCAGTTCTTC.